The 11 T cell receptor beta chains below were found in one sample sequenced in a study of blood T cells in healthy people across ages. A J-beta primer mix and a sample-barcoded 5' primer were used in a second PCR of roughly 6 to 12 cycles. In TCRdb, the 5' RACE reads were re-called with MiXCR into one record per CDR3 protein. The table shows approximately 730,000 distinct CDR3 sequences, with roughly 50% occurring only once. Sequenced material: blood. These receptors were collected from an elderly man in good health.

The J gene is TRBJ2-5, the V gene TRBV28; D is perhaps TRBD2 (6 bases). The closer fit of TRBJ2-1 to the DNA end suggests the J call may be wrong. Germline CDR1 and CDR2: MDHEN and SYDVKM. This CDR3 is 15 amino acids long. CDR3 region: CASSLSAGWGETQFF. The CDR3 coding sequence is TGTGCCAGCAGTTTATCGGCGGGATGGGGAGAGACCCAGTTCTTC.

This clonotype appeared a few times. The rearrangement links TRBV29-1 to TRBJ2-5, with 9 bases lining up with TRBD2. Looked up from germline, CDR1 is SQVTM and CDR2 is ANQGSEA. J lost 2 bases, V lost 5 bases, and 9 bases had no gene match. CDR3 size: 15 residues. CDR3 coding DNA: TGCAGCGTTCTTAGCGGGAGAGGCCCGCAAGAGACCCAGTACTTC. Its protein is CSVLSGRGPQETQYF.

This clonotype was observed a few times. V and J are TRBV5-1 and TRBJ2-3; the D is unclear. CDR1 is SGHRS and CDR2 is YFSETQ in the germline V gene. The CDR3 is made up of 13 amino acids. Trimming left V 0 bases short and J 4 bases short, with 6 bases between. The CDR3 sequence: CASSLGAADTQYF. CDR3 DNA sequence: TGCGCCAGCAGCTTGGGGGCCGCAGATACGCAGTATTTT.

This clonotype was observed a handful of times. This chain connects TRBV5-1 to TRBJ2-3, with 9 bases matching TRBD2. The CDR3 spans 16 residues. Per germline, CDR1 SGHRS and CDR2 YFSETQ. With V trimmed by 2 bases and J by 0 bases, 4 bases remained unmatched. CDR3: CASSFRTSASTDTQYF. Written as DNA, the CDR3 is TGCGCCAGCAGCTTTCGGACTAGCGCGAGCACAGATACGCAGTATTTT.

The chain is built from TRBV12-3 or TRBV12-4 and TRBJ2-2; possible D gene TRBD1, 6 bases. The CDR3 contains 13 residues. The V and J ends lost 6 bases and 4 bases respectively, with 9 bases between them. CDR3 sequence reads: CASRGRGTGELFF. CDR3 nucleotides: TGTGCCAGCAGGGGCAGGGGCACCGGGGAGCTGTTTTTT.

The table lists this clonotype with a few counts. This CDR3 reads CASGLDSAERTHRYAYF. In DNA form, the CDR3 reads TGTGCTAGTGGTTTGGACAGCGCGGAGCGAACGCACAGATACGCGTATTTT. The rearrangement joins TRBV12-5 to TRBJ2-3; D not resolved. Per the germline V gene, CDR1 is LGHNT and CDR2 is FRNRAP. V gave up 1 base and J gave up 14 bases, with 28 bases separating them. This CDR3 is 17 amino acids long.

This clonotype was seen a few times. The chain has TRBV4-2 and TRBJ2-4, with D maybe TRBD2 (5 bases). The CDR3 runs 14 residues. The V end lost 0 bases, the J end lost 13 bases, and 16 bases lay between the germline ends. Germline V CDR1 and CDR2: LGHNA, YNFKEQ. The CDR3 nucleotides are TGTGCCAGCAGCCAAGAGTTCCCTAGCACACACCAGTACTTC. Its translation: CASSQEFPSTHQYF.

V usage is TRBV20-1 and J usage is TRBJ2-1; D ambiguous. The germline V and J ends were trimmed by 6 bases and 10 bases, with 13 bases remaining between them. Per germline, CDR1 DFQATT and CDR2 SNEGSKA (reference sequence). This CDR3 has 11 residues. CDR3 sequence reads: CSAQGRPEQFF. In DNA form, the CDR3 reads TGCAGTGCCCAAGGTCGACCAGAGCAGTTCTTC.

The chain uses TRBV4-3 and TRBJ2-2, with D possibly TRBD1 on 5 matching bases. The CDR3 spans 16 residues. Per the germline V gene, CDR1 is LGHNA and CDR2 is YSLEER. Trimming removed 1 base from V and 4 bases from J, with 13 bases in between. CDR3 nucleotides: TGCGCCAGCAGCCAAGGGGTCGACAGAACCACCGGGGAGCTGTTTTTT. This encodes CASSQGVDRTTGELFF.

This chain's CDR3 is CASGTSGNVEQYF. CDR3 nucleotides: TGTGCCAGCGGGACTAGCGGGAACGTCGAGCAGTACTTC. The chain recombines TRBV2 with TRBJ2-4; 13 positions match TRBD2. The closer fit of TRBJ2-7 to the DNA end suggests the J call may be wrong. Germline CDR1 reads SNHLY; CDR2 reads FYNNEI. The CDR3 length is 13 residues.

This chain links TRBV2 with TRBJ2-3; 9 bases agree with TRBD2. V dropped 8 bases and J dropped 4; count of bases not matched to a gene: 10. CDR1 and CDR2 (germline): SNHLY, FYNNEI. The CDR3 runs to 15 residues. The CDR3 bases are TGTGCCAGCCTAGCGGGGAGTTTGGTGGCAGATACGCAGTATTTT. Residues: CASLAGSLVADTQYF.